The source of this T cell receptor beta chain is a study of CD8 T cells in Susac syndrome. Trimming shortened V by 3 bases and J by 7 bases, and 13 bases separated the two germline ends. Germline V CDR1 and CDR2: ENHRY, SYGVKD. This CDR3 has 14 residues. FACS was used to enrich TEMRA cells, whereas the CD8+ and CD4+ T cells were obtained by negative isolation. Reverse transcription of 0.5 to 1 ug RNA was performed with random hexamers. Amplification of TCR beta CDR3 by immunoSEQ multiplex PCR spanned 54 Vbeta and 13 Jbeta. From the immunoSEQ multiplex PCR reads, TCRdb called clonotypes with MiXCR, one entry per CDR3 protein. The table records roughly 200,000 distinct CDR3 sequences, 91% of them present only once.

The source material was CD4+ T cells from PBMCs. This chain joins TRBV10-3 and TRBJ1-5; D not resolved. The sequence derives from a human donor with Susac syndrome. The CDR3 loop is CAISDSHGEQPQHF. CDR3 sequence (DNA): TGTGCCATCAGTGACAGTCATGGGGAACAGCCCCAGCATTTT.